This entry is about one T cell receptor beta chain. This entry comes from a study of blood T cell repertoires in COVID-19. The CDR3 is 13 amino acids. CDR1 KGHSH and CDR2 LQKENI come from the germline V gene. V was clipped by 7 bases and J by 1 base, with 10 bases between them. Repertoires were generated with immunoSEQ multiplex PCR, while TCRdb's copy carries only in-frame clones and drops some. The table has about 270,000 clones, 75% to 90% seen once. The source is a woman in her seventies with acute or convalescent COVID-19. This sequence joins TRBV18 and TRBJ2-5; TRBD1 might be the D (5 bases). The sample comprised peripheral blood. Here the CDR3 reads CASLYRLQETQYF. The CDR3 bases are TGTGCCAGCTTATACAGGCTCCAAGAGACCCAGTACTTC.